The entry below gives a single T cell receptor beta chain sequence along with its context. These data are taken from a study of T cells in Graves' hyperthyroidism and ophthalmopathy. TCR beta CDR3 regions were amplified from RNA. The HTBI primer set drove a first-round RT-PCR of the TCR CDR3. A single record per CDR3 protein comes from TCRdb applying MiXCR to the multiplex PCR reads. The sample contains about 480,000 distinct CDR3 sequences, around an eighth of which appear only once. The TCR sequence derives from a woman between 18 and 29 years old with Graves' hyperthyroidism. Sequenced sample: blood.

The CDR3 sequence is CASSISQGTNEKLFF. CDR3 DNA: TGTGCCAGCAGCATCTCACAGGGTACTAATGAAAAACTGTTTTTT. The genes are TRBV9 and TRBJ1-4; weak D call: TRBD1 (6 bases). Germline CDR1 and CDR2: SGDLS and YYNGEE. This CDR3 spans 15 amino acids. V was cut by 4 bases and J by 2 bases, with 12 bases left in between.